This note documents a single TCR beta chain sequence. The data belong to a study of shared clonotypes between healthy human individuals. Every donor, a Caucasian adult, lived in Nashville, Tennessee. This CDR3 has 14 amino acids. V was clipped by 1 base and J by 1 base, with 8 bases between them. In germline, CDR1 is SGHNT, CDR2 YYREEE (reference sequence). Assay execution took place at the deep level. Every subset's genomic DNA went evenly onto several immunoSEQ plates. In replicate PCRs of unsorted PBMC, approximately 0.3 ug DNA, around 30,000 T cell genomes, was used. Some clones are missing from TCRdb's copy, which holds only in-frame ones; the method was immunoSEQ multiplex PCR. This sample has roughly 500,000 clones, with 60% to 85% found just once.

J is TRBJ1-1 and V is TRBV5-4; D unresolved. This receptor was taken from a middle-aged woman in good health. Some clones in this sample may be carry-over from other donors' samples. The sequencing input was PBMCs. DNA for the CDR3: TGTGCCAGCAGCTTGTTGACGGGGAACACTGAAGCTTTCTTT. The encoded protein is CASSLLTGNTEAFF.